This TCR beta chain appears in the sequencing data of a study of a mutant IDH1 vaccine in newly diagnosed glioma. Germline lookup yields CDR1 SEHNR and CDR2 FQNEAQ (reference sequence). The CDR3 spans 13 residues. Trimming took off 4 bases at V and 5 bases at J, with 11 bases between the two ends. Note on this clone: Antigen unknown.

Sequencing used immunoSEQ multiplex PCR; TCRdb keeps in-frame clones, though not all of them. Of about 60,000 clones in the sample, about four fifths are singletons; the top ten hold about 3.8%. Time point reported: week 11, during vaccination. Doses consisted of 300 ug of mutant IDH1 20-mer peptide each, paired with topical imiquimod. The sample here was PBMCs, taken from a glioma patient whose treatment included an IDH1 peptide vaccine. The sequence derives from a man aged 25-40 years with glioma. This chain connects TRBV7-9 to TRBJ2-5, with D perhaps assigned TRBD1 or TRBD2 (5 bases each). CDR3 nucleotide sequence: TGTGCCAGCAGCTGGGACGGGACGGAGACCCAGTACTTC. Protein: CASSWDGTETQYF.